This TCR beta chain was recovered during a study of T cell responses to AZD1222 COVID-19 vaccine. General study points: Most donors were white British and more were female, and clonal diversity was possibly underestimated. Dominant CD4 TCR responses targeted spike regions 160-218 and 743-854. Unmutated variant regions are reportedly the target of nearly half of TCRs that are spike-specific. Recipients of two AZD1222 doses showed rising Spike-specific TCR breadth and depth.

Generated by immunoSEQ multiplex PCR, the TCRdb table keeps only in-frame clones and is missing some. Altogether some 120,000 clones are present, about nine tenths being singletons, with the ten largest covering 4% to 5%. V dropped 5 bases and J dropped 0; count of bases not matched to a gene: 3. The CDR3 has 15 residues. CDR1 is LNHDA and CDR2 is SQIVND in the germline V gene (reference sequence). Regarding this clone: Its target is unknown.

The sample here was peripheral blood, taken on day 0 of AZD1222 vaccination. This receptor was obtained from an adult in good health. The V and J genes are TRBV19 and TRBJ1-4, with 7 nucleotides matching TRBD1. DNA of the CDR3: TGTGCCAGTAGTCCCGGGACAGCAACTAATGAAAAACTGTTTTTT. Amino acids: CASSPGTATNEKLFF.